The next 5 T cell receptor beta chains were all read from a single sample in a study of Graves' ophthalmopathy and Graves' hyperthyroidism. Beta-chain TCR CDR3 regions were amplified from RNA transcripts. Following a first-round RT-PCR that used HTBI primers, a second-round multiplex PCR was carried out. TCRdb reanalysed the multiplex PCR reads using MiXCR and keeps one entry per CDR3 protein. Of roughly 700,000 distinct CDR3 sequences listed, approximately 40% are singletons. Source material: peripheral blood. The receptors stem from an adult man with Graves' ophthalmopathy.

The chain recombines TRBV29-1 with TRBJ1-3; TRBD1 matches 9 bases. Germline CDR1 is SQVTM and CDR2 is ANQGSEA. The CDR3 spans 16 residues. V lost 3 bases, J lost 0 bases, and 6 bases stayed unmatched. This chain's CDR3 is CSVDSDRGDSGNTIYF. The CDR3 bases are TGCAGCGTTGACTCGGACAGGGGTGACTCTGGAAACACCATATATTTT.

V gene TRBV7-6 combines with J gene TRBJ2-3, with a possible D match to TRBD1 (5 bases). CDR3 size: 16 residues. Germline V gene lookup returns CDR1 SGHVS and CDR2 FNYEAQ. The V end was cut by 6 bases, the J end by 2 bases, with 18 bases between. CDR3 loop: CASSPHPGPPTDTQYF. The CDR3 DNA reads TGTGCCAGCAGTCCCCACCCAGGGCCCCCCACAGATACGCAGTATTTT.

The V call is TRBV10-3, the J call TRBJ2-3; 15 bases agree with TRBD2. Germline trimming cut 2 bases from V and 6 bases from J; bases unmatched to any gene: 3. Germline CDR1 and CDR2: ENHRY and SYGVKD. The CDR3 consists of 16 residues. CDR3: CAISEPGTSGGDTQYF. The CDR3 DNA reads as TGTGCCATCAGTGAGCCTGGGACTAGCGGGGGGGATACGCAGTATTTT.

This clonotype was found many times. This rearrangement joins TRBV10-3 to TRBJ1-2; no clear D gene. This CDR3 has 13 residues. V shed 8 bases and J shed 0 bases, with 10 bases lying between them. Germline lookup yields CDR1 ENHRY and CDR2 SYGVKD. The CDR3 loop is CAILQTANYGYTF. The CDR3 DNA sequence: TGTGCCATCCTACAGACCGCTAACTATGGCTACACCTTC.

On this clonotype: The CDR3 does not close with the conserved phenylalanine or tryptophan, likely indicating a read error. The chain carries TRBV10-3 and TRBJ2-7; no clear D gene. Per the germline V gene, CDR1 is ENHRY and CDR2 is SYGVKD. The CDR3 loop spans 11 amino acids. V lost 5 bases and J lost 1, with 3 bases in between. The CDR3 DNA sequence: TGTGCCATCAGTAGTTCCTACGAGCAGTACCTC. This codes for CAISSSYEQYL.